Listed below are T cell receptor beta chains from one sample, sequenced in a study of blood T cell repertoires in COVID-19. The method was immunoSEQ multiplex PCR; TCRdb's version includes in-frame clones alone and lacks a portion of them. The table lists about 300,000 clones, around 88% of them singletons. Sequences were obtained from peripheral blood. These receptors all stem from a woman younger than 45 who had recovered from COVID-19. The CDR3 runs from the conserved cysteine through the conserved F or W. The D gene is left open where the match is weak. Part of the rows lack a size; the others show once, few, many or a class for expanded clones.

j_gene,abundance,v_gene,d_gene,CDR3aa,CDR3nt
TRBJ2-1,.,TRBV3-1/TRBV3-2,TRBD2,CASSPSAGGPNEQFF,TGTGCCAGCAGCCCTAGTGCGGGGGGGCCGAATGAGCAGTTCTTC
TRBJ2-7,.,TRBV7-2,TRBD1,CASSLGRGGTLPYEQYF,TGTGCCAGCAGCTTAGGCCGAGGGGGCACTCTCCCCTACGAGCAGTACTTC
TRBJ2-4,once,TRBV19,.,CASSAHSVLAKNIQYF,TGTGCCAGTAGTGCCCACAGTGTTCTAGCCAAAAACATTCAGTACTTC
TRBJ1-1,.,TRBV5-1,.,CASKEAAMNTEAFF,TGCGCCAGCAAAGAGGCCGCTATGAACACTGAAGCTTTCTTT
TRBJ1-2,few,TRBV9,.,CASSYYPGQGSYGYTF,TGTGCCAGCAGCTACTACCCTGGGCAGGGATCCTATGGCTACACCTTC
TRBJ2-1,.,TRBV28,TRBD1,CASRIQGVEQFF,TGTGCCAGCAGGATTCAGGGGGTAGAGCAGTTCTTC
TRBJ2-3,.,TRBV7-3,TRBD2,CASSILAGTTDTQYF,TGTGCCAGCAGCATCCTAGCGGGGACGACAGATACGCAGTATTTT
TRBJ1-4,.,TRBV5-6,TRBD1,CASSSTGLGEKLFF,TGTGCCAGCAGCTCGACAGGGTTAGGTGAAAAACTGTTTTTT
TRBJ2-5,.,TRBV19,TRBD2,CASSIASGGSQYF,TGTGCCAGTAGTATAGCTAGCGGGGGGAGCCAGTACTTC
TRBJ2-5,.,TRBV7-2,TRBD2,CASSFQTSGGQETQYF,TGTGCCAGCAGCTTCCAAACTAGCGGGGGCCAAGAGACCCAGTACTTC
TRBJ1-5,once,TRBV13,.,CASSIRQNQPQHF,TGTGCCAGCAGCATTAGACAGAATCAGCCCCAGCATTTT
TRBJ2-4,medium-sized,TRBV5-1,TRBD1,CASSLQGLGAKNIQYF,TGCGCCAGCAGCTTACAGGGGCTTGGAGCCAAAAACATTCAGTACTTC
TRBJ1-3,.,TRBV2,.,CASSPNWAINSGNTIYF,TGTGCCAGCAGTCCTAATTGGGCCATCAACTCTGGAAACACCATATATTTT
TRBJ1-2,.,TRBV5-6,.,CASSLGQDYGYTF,TGTGCCAGCAGCTTGGGCCAGGACTATGGCTACACCTTC
TRBJ2-2,.,TRBV27,TRBD1,CASRLLQGQAGELFF,TGTGCCAGCAGATTATTGCAGGGACAGGCCGGGGAGCTGTTTTTT
TRBJ2-1,.,TRBV7-2,.,CASSPRQYYNEQFF,TGTGCCAGCAGCCCCCGACAGTACTACAATGAGCAGTTCTTC
TRBJ2-5,.,TRBV5-1,.,CASSSGQRQETQYF,TGCGCCAGCAGCAGTGGACAGAGACAAGAGACCCAGTACTTC
TRBJ1-4,.,TRBV18,.,CASSPTGGLNEKLFF,TGTGCCAGCTCACCAACGGGGGGTCTAAATGAAAAACTGTTTTTT
TRBJ2-3,once,TRBV4-2,.,CASSPRTWEDTQYF,TGTGCCAGCAGCCCTCGGACATGGGAAGATACGCAGTATTTT
TRBJ2-7,.,TRBV3-1/TRBV3-2,TRBD1,CASSPRQGFYEQYF,TGTGCCAGCAGCCCTCGACAGGGGTTCTACGAGCAGTACTTC
TRBJ1-4,.,TRBV5-1,.,CASSPAGGVDEKLFF,TGCGCCAGCAGCCCGGCCGGAGGGGTGGATGAAAAACTGTTTTTT